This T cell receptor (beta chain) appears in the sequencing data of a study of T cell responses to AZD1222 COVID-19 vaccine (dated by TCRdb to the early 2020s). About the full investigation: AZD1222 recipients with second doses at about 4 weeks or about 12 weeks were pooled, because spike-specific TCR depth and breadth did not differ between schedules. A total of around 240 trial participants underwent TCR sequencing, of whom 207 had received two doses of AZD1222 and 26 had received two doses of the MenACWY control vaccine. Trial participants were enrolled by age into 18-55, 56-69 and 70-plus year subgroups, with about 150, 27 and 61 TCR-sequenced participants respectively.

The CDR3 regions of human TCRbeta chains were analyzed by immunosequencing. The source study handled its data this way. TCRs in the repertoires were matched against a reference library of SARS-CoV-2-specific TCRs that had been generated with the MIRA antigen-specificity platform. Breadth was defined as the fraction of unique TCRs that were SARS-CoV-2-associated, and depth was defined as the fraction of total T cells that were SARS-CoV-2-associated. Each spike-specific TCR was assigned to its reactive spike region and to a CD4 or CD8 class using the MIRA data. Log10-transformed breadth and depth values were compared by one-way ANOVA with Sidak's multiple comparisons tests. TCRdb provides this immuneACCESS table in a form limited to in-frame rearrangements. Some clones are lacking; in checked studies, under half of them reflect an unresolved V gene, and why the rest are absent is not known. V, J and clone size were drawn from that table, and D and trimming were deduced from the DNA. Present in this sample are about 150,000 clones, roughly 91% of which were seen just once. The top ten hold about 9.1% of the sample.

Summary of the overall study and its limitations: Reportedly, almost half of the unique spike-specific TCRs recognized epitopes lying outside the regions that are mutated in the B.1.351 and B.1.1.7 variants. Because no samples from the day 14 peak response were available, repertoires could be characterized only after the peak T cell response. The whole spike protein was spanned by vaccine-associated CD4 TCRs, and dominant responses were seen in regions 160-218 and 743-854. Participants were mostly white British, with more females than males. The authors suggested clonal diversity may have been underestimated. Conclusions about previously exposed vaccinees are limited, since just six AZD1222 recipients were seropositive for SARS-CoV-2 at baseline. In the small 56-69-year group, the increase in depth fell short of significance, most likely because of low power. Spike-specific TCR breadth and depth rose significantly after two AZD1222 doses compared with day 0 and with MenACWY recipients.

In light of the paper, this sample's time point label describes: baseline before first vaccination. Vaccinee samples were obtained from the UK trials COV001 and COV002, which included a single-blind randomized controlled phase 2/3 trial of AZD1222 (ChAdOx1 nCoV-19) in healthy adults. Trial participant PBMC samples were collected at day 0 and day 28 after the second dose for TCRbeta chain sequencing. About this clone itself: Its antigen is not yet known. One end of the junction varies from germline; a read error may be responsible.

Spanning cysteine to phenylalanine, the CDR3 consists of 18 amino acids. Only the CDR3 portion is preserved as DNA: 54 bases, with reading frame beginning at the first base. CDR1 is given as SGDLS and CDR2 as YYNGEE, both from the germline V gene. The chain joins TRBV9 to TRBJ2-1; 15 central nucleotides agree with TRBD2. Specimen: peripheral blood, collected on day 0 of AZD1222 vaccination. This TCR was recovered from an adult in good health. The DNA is TGTGCCAGCAGCGTAGTCGGACTAGCGGGGGGGCCCTATAATGAGCAGTTCTTC. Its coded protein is CASSVVGLAGGPYNEQFF. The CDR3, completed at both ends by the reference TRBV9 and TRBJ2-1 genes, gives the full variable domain DSGVTQTPKHLITATGQRVTLRCSPRSGDLSVYWYQQSLDQGLQFLIQYYNGEERAKGNILERFSAQQFPDLHSELNLSSLELGDSALYFCASSVVGLAGGPYNEQFFGPGTRLTVL.